These 30 T cell receptor beta chains were sequenced from one sample in a study of regulatory T cells in long-lasting Graves disease. Noted time point: persistent/refractory GD, antithyroid drugs over 5 years with positive TRAb. RNA isolated from PBMCs was used to make the TCR library. Arm-PCR with iRepertoire HTBI primers amplified the CDR3 regions for these TCR beta libraries. MiXCR was run by TCRdb on the multiplex PCR reads, yielding one entry per CDR3 protein. The sample carries 360,000 or so distinct CDR3 sequences, approximately 25% recorded once. The material sequenced was peripheral blood mononuclear cells (PBMCs), taken when the disease was refractory, from a patient treated with antithyroid drugs. The receptors derive from a woman aged 40 to 55 with Graves disease.

This clonotype was recorded many times. The genes are TRBV2 and TRBJ1-1; D might be TRBD1 (5 bases). This CDR3 is built from 11 residues. Trimming removed 0 bases from V and 12 bases from J, with 8 bases in between. CDR1 is SNHLY and CDR2 is FYNNEI in the germline V gene. This CDR3 is CASSEAWGSFF. CDR3 bases: TGTGCCAGCAGTGAAGCATGGGGGTCTTTCTTT.

This rearrangement joins TRBV27 to TRBJ1-6; D is possibly TRBD1 (6 bases). Germline CDR1 MNHEY, CDR2 SMNVEV (reference sequence). The CDR3 loop spans 17 amino acids. Trimming took 2 bases from V and 4 from J, leaving 15 bases between them. The CDR3 protein is CASSLPRGALYNSPLHF. The CDR3 DNA is TGTGCCAGCAGTTTACCCAGGGGAGCCTTATATAATTCACCCCTCCACTTT.

This clonotype was observed a handful of times. V and J are TRBV2 and TRBJ1-1; 10 positions match TRBD1. V trimming: 6 bases; J trimming: 5 bases; junction bases outside the gene matches: 27. There are 21 residues in the CDR3. Germline V gene lookup returns CDR1 SNHLY and CDR2 FYNNEI. The CDR3 region has the DNA TGTGCCAGCAGCCAGACCCGGGACAGGGGTTTAATAACCCAGGGTCGTACTGAAGCTTTCTTT. Its translation is CASSQTRDRGLITQGRTEAFF.

The chain has TRBV27 and TRBJ2-3, with 12 bases fitting TRBD2. With 4 bases clipped from V and 5 bases from J, the junction kept 10 bases outside the gene matches. CDR3 length equals 17 residues. CDR1 and CDR2 (germline): MNHEY, SMNVEV (reference sequence). Written as DNA, the CDR3 is TGTGCCAGCAGTTCCCTTCGACTAGCGGGAGTTTTAGATACGCAGTATTTT. Translated: CASSSLRLAGVLDTQYF.

This clonotype was found many times. The V and J genes are TRBV20-1 and TRBJ2-7, with 13 nucleotides matching TRBD2. J lost 5 bases, V lost 6 bases, and 7 bases had no gene match. There are 14 residues in the CDR3. The germline CDR1 and CDR2 sequences are DFQATT and SNEGSKA (reference sequence). CDR3 nucleotides: TGCAGTGCAAAAGGGACTAGCGGGATGGACGAGCAGTACTTC. This gives the protein CSAKGTSGMDEQYF.

V gene TRBV7-2 combines with J gene TRBJ1-2; D remains ambiguous. The V gene's germline CDR1 is SGHTA and CDR2 FQGNSA. V shed 5 bases and J shed 0 bases, with 7 bases lying between them. The CDR3 runs to 13 residues. CDR3 in DNA: TGTGCCAGCAGCCCAGACGCTAACTATGGCTACACCTTC. Translation gives CASSPDANYGYTF.

The chain employs TRBV7-8 and TRBJ2-7; the D is unclear. Trimming removed 3 bases from V and 3 bases from J, with 12 bases in between. From germline, CDR1 is SGHVS and CDR2 FQNEAQ. This CDR3 comprises 14 residues. This chain's CDR3 is CASSFTSNLYEQYF. The CDR3 nucleotides are TGTGCCAGCAGCTTTACGAGCAACCTCTACGAGCAGTACTTC.

The chain is built from TRBV5-6 and TRBJ2-6; D is unclear. The CDR3 runs to 16 residues. Germline values: CDR1 SGHDT, CDR2 YYEEEE. Trimming removed 5 bases at V and 0 bases at J, with 12 bases between. The CDR3 DNA reads TGTGCCAGCAGATTATTGGACGGCTCTGGGGCCAACGTCCTGACTTTC. It codes for CASRLLDGSGANVLTF.

CDR3 coding DNA: TGCGCCAGCAGCTTGGGGTTCCAAGACCTTTACGAGCAGTACTTC. Protein product: CASSLGFQDLYEQYF. V and J are TRBV5-1 and TRBJ2-7; no reliable D call. Trimming cost V 0 bases and J 4 bases, with 14 bases left between them. The germline V gene encodes CDR1 SGHRS and CDR2 YFSETQ. The CDR3 totals 15 residues.

The genes are TRBV6-1 and TRBJ1-4; D is uncertain. The germline CDR1 and CDR2 sequences are MNHNS and SASEGT. The CDR3 has 20 residues. The ends were cut back, 1 base at V and 5 bases at J, with 26 bases in the middle. The CDR3 protein is CASSEVRGRYGRAPNEKLFF. The CDR3, as DNA: TGTGCCAGCAGTGAAGTCCGGGGTCGTTACGGACGAGCACCAAATGAAAAACTGTTTTTT.

This chain links TRBV28 with TRBJ2-3, with 11 bases identical to TRBD2. The V segment lost 5 bases and the J segment 2 bases; nucleotides outside the gene matches: 9. The CDR3 loop spans 17 amino acids. Germline values: CDR1 MDHEN, CDR2 SYDVKM. The CDR3 nucleotides read TGTGCCAGCAGTCCCCTAGGACTAGCGGGTTTCACAGATACGCAGTATTTT. This translates into CASSPLGLAGFTDTQYF.

The table lists this clonotype with many counts. The V gene is TRBV2, the J gene TRBJ1-2; 8 bases line up with TRBD1. This CDR3 spans 14 amino acids. Trimming removed 0 bases from V and 5 bases from J; junction bases left unmatched: 2. Germline CDR1 SNHLY, CDR2 FYNNEI. This chain's CDR3 is CASSEARGLYGYTF. The CDR3 DNA follows: TGTGCCAGCAGTGAAGCCAGGGGGCTTTATGGCTACACCTTC.

This clonotype was picked up many times. The chain recombines TRBV7-3 with TRBJ2-5, with 7 bases that match TRBD2. The J segment lost 5 bases and the V segment lost 2 bases, leaving 8 bases of the junction unmatched. This CDR3 spans 15 amino acids. Germline V lookup: CDR1 SGHTA, CDR2 FQGTGA. The CDR3 spells CASSLSGGSLETQYF. The CDR3 region has the DNA TGTGCCAGCAGCTTATCGGGCGGGAGCTTGGAGACCCAGTACTTC. Variable domain in full (rest from reference TRBV7-3 and TRBJ2-5): GAGVSQTPSNKVTEKGKYVELRCDPISGHTALYWYRQSLGQGPEFLIYFQGTGAADDSGLPNDRFFAVRPEGSVSTLKIQRTERGDSAVYLCASSLSGGSLETQYFGPGTRLLVL.

The sample holds many counts of this clonotype. The chain recombines TRBV28 with TRBJ2-5; a weak D match, TRBD1 (5 bases). Trimming left V 2 bases short and J 1 base short, with 5 bases between. The CDR3 spans 13 residues. CDR1 is MDHEN, CDR2 SYDVKM, per germline. The CDR3 protein is CASSLQGQETQYF. The CDR3 nucleotides read TGTGCCAGCAGTTTACAGGGCCAAGAGACCCAGTACTTC.

This clonotype appeared a few times. The chain links TRBV19 to TRBJ2-5; TRBD1 is a possible D gene (5 bases). The CDR3 totals 13 residues. Trimming stripped 5 bases from V and 2 bases from J, with 9 bases between. The germline V gene has CDR1 LNHDA and CDR2 SQIVND (reference sequence). The CDR3 loop is CASSWQGQETQYF. The CDR3 nucleotides are TGTGCCAGTAGTTGGCAGGGTCAAGAGACCCAGTACTTC.

CDR3 in DNA: TGTGCCAGCAGGTCCGACAGGGACTATAGCAATCAGCCCCAGCATTTT. Protein sequence: CASRSDRDYSNQPQHF. The V call is TRBV6-1, the J call TRBJ1-5, with 7 positions matching TRBD1. Trimming cost V 6 bases and J 0 bases; bases outside gene matches: 8. From germline, CDR1 is MNHNS and CDR2 SASEGT. The CDR3 is 16 residues long.

This clonotype has ten or more counts. This chain connects TRBV27 to TRBJ2-7; unclear D gene. This CDR3 comprises 12 residues. V was pared by 1 base and J by 10 bases, with 11 bases between. Per the germline V gene, CDR1 is MNHEY and CDR2 is SMNVEV (reference sequence). The CDR3 here is CASSLLKGPQYF. The DNA for the CDR3 is TGTGCCAGCAGTTTATTGAAAGGGCCCCAGTACTTC.

The rearrangement links TRBV2 to TRBJ2-1; 11 bases agree with TRBD2. Germline loops: CDR1 SNHLY, CDR2 FYNNEI. This CDR3 contains 15 residues. V shed 6 bases, J shed 6 bases, and the junction held 7 bases outside the gene matches. This CDR3 reads CASSLGLAACNEQFF. For the CDR3, the DNA is TGTGCCAGCAGCTTGGGACTAGCGGCTTGCAATGAGCAGTTCTTC.

This sequence joins TRBV28 and TRBJ1-1; the D is unclear. The ends were cut back, 3 bases at V and 3 bases at J, with 8 bases in the middle. Germline V gene sequence: CDR1 MDHEN, CDR2 SYDVKM. The CDR3 runs 13 residues. The CDR3 bases are TGTGCCAGCAGTTTCTTCCTGCACACTGAAGCTTTCTTT. This gives the protein CASSFFLHTEAFF.

In this sample, this clonotype turned up many times. J is TRBJ1-6 and V is TRBV10-1; TRBD1 is a possible D gene (5 bases). The CDR3 has 14 residues. V lost 4 bases and J lost 5, with 9 bases in between. The germline gives CDR1 WNHNN, CDR2 SYGVQD (reference sequence). The chain's CDR3 is CASSAGSDNSPLHF. The CDR3 nucleotides read TGCGCCAGCAGTGCAGGGTCTGATAATTCACCCCTCCACTTT.

In its sample, this clonotype was seen many times. The V gene is TRBV28, the J gene TRBJ2-5; D possibly corresponds to TRBD2 (6 bases). In germline, CDR1 is MDHEN, CDR2 SYDVKM. V was pared by 5 bases and J by 4 bases, with 14 bases between. The length of the CDR3 is 14 residues. In DNA form, the CDR3 reads TGTGCCAGCAGTCCGGGTCAGGGAGGAGAGACCCAGTACTTC. Translated, it gives CASSPGQGGETQYF.

V usage is TRBV13 and J usage is TRBJ2-2; tentatively, D is TRBD2 (5 bases). V lost 6 bases, J lost 10 bases, and 18 bases lay in between. CDR1 and CDR2 (germline): PRHDT, FYEKMQ (reference sequence). CDR3 length: 14 residues. The CDR3 DNA is TGTGCCAGCAGTTATCCCGAGCGGCAGCTGGAGCTGTTTTTT. This translates into CASSYPERQLELFF.

Ten or more counts support this clonotype. J is TRBJ2-7 and V is TRBV2; no reliable D call. The CDR3 runs 12 residues. Trimming removed 7 bases from V and 3 bases from J, with 10 bases in between. Germline V gene sequence: CDR1 SNHLY, CDR2 FYNNEI. CDR3 sequence reads: CASKYYGYEQYF. CDR3 sequence (DNA): TGTGCCAGCAAATATTACGGCTACGAGCAGTACTTC.

This clonotype occurred many times. The V and J genes are TRBV28 and TRBJ2-7; D possibly corresponds to TRBD1 (6 bases). Trimming removed 4 bases from V and 6 bases from J, with 16 bases in between. There are 14 residues in the CDR3. Germline CDR1 is MDHEN and CDR2 is SYDVKM. In DNA form, the CDR3 reads TGTGCCAGCAGTTCCGGGACAAAGGCCGGCGAGCAGTACTTC. It is translated as CASSSGTKAGEQYF.

In this sample, this clonotype turned up a few times. J is TRBJ1-1 and V is TRBV3-1, with D perhaps TRBD1 (6 bases). From germline, CDR1 is LGHDT and CDR2 YNNKEL (reference sequence). This CDR3 region has 15 residues. Trimming shortened V by 4 bases and J by 1 base, and 13 bases separated the two germline ends. CDR3 DNA: TGTGCCAGCAGCCCCCATGGGACATCGAACACTGAAGCTTTCTTT. It specifies CASSPHGTSNTEAFF.

This clonotype was observed a few times. This rearrangement joins TRBV12-3 or TRBV12-4 to TRBJ1-5; the D gene is possibly TRBD1 (6 bases). Trimming stripped 2 bases from V and 9 bases from J, with 11 bases between. The CDR3 totals 13 residues. CDR3 DNA: TGTGCCAGCAGTTTACGGGGGCTTACGCCCCAGCATTTT. Protein: CASSLRGLTPQHF.

V usage is TRBV2 and J usage is TRBJ2-5; 9 bases fit TRBD1. The junction had 10 bases not matched to a gene; V was cut back by 6 bases and J by 5 bases. The germline gives CDR1 SNHLY, CDR2 FYNNEI. The CDR3 totals 15 residues. The CDR3 protein is CASSRSQGAGETQYF. In DNA form, the CDR3 reads TGTGCCAGCAGCAGATCACAGGGGGCAGGCGAGACCCAGTACTTC.

In this sample, this clonotype turned up many times. CDR3 residues: CASIPTELTYMNTEAFF. CDR3 bases: TGTGCCAGCATACCGACAGAGCTTACATACATGAACACTGAAGCTTTCTTT. J is TRBJ1-1 and V is TRBV2; possibly TRBD1 for D (5 bases). Trimming left V 7 bases short and J 0 bases short, with 21 bases between. Germline V gene lookup returns CDR1 SNHLY and CDR2 FYNNEI. There are 17 residues in the CDR3.

The table lists this clonotype with many counts. The chain is built from TRBV28 and TRBJ2-5; D is perhaps TRBD1 or TRBD2 (5 bases each). Germline assignment: CDR1 MDHEN and CDR2 SYDVKM. The CDR3 is 14 amino acids. With 3 bases removed from V and 7 bases from J, the gap between germline ends came to 15 bases. The CDR3 sequence: CASSLLGDLGTQYF. CDR3 DNA: TGTGCCAGCAGTTTGTTGGGGGATCTGGGGACCCAGTACTTC.

This clonotype was recorded many times. This sequence joins TRBV20-1 and TRBJ2-7, with 7 bases lining up with TRBD1. The CDR3 has 15 amino acids. V trimming: 4 bases; J trimming: 4 bases; junction bases outside the gene matches: 13. The germline V gene encodes CDR1 DFQATT and CDR2 SNEGSKA (reference sequence). DNA of the CDR3: TGCAGTGCTAAAAACCGGTGGGACAGTCAGTACGAGCAGTACTTC. This translates into CSAKNRWDSQYEQYF.